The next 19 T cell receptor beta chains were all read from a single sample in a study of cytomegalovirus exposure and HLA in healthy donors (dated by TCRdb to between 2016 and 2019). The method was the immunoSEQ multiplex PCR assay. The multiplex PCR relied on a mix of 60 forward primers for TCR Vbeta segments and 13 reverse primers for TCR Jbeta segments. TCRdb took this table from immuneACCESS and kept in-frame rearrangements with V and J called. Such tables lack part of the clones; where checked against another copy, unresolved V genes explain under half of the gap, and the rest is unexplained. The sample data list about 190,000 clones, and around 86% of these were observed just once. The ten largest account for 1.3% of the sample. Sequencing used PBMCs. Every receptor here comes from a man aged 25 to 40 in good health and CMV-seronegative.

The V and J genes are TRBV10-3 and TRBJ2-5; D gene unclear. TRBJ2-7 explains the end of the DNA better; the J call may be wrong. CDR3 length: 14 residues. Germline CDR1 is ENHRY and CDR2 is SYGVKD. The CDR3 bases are TGTGCCATCAGTGAGTCTGTGACATCCTACGAGCAGTACTTC. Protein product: CAISESVTSYEQYF.

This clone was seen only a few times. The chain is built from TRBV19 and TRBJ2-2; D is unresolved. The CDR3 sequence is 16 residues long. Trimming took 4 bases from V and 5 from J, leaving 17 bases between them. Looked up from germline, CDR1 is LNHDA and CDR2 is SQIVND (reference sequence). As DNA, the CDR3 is TGTGCCAGTAGTACCGACGGAGCGAGGCGGACCGGGGAGCTGTTTTTT. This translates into CASSTDGARRTGELFF. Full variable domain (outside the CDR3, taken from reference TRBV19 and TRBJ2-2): DGGITQSPKYLFRKEGQNVTLSCEQNLNHDAMYWYRQDPGQGLRLIYYSQIVNDFQKGDIAEGYSVSREKKESFPLTVTSAQKNPTAFYLCASSTDGARRTGELFFGEGSRLTVL.

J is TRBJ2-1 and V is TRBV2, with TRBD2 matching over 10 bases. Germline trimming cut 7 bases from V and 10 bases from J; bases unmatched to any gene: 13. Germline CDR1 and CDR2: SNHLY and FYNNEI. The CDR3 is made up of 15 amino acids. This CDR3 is CASKGAGGRNGEQFF. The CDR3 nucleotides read TGTGCCAGCAAGGGAGCGGGAGGGCGGAACGGGGAGCAGTTCTTC. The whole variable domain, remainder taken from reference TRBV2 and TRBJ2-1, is EPEVTQTPSHQVTQMGQEVILRCVPISNHLYFYWYRQILGQKVEFLVSFYNNEISEKSEIFDDQFSVERPDGSNFTLKIRSTKLEDSAMYFCASKGAGGRNGEQFFGPGTRLTVL.

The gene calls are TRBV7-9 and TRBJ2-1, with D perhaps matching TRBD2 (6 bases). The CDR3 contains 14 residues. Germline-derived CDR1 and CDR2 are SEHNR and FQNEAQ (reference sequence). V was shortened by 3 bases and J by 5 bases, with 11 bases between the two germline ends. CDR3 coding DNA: TGTGCCAGCAGCTTTGGCGGGGTCAACAATGAGCAGTTCTTC. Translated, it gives CASSFGGVNNEQFF.

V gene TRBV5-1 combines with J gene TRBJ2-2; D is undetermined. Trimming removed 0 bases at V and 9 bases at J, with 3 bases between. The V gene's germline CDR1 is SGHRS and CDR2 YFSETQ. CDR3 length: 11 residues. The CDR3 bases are TGCGCCAGCAGCTTGGATAGGGAGCTGTTTTTT. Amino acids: CASSLDRELFF.

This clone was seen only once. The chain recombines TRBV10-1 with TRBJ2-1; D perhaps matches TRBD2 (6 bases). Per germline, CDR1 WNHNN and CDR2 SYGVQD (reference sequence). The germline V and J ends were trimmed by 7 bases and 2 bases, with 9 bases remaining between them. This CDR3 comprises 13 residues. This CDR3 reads CASNGGPYNEQFF. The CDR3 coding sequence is TGCGCCAGCAACGGGGGTCCCTACAATGAGCAGTTCTTC.

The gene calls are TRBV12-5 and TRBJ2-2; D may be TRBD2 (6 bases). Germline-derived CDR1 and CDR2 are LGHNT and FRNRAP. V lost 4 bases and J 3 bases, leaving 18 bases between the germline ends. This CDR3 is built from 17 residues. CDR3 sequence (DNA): TGTGCTAGTGGTTCCCAAGAATTAGCGGATTACACCGGGGAGCTGTTTTTT. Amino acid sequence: CASGSQELADYTGELFF.

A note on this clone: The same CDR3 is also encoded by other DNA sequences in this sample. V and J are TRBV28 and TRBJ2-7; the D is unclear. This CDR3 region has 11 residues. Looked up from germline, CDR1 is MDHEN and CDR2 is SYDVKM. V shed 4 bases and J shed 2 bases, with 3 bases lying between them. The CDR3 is CASSSAYEQYF. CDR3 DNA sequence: TGTGCCAGCAGTTCAGCCTACGAGCAGTACTTC. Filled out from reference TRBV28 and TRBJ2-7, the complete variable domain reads DVKVTQSSRYLVKRTGEKVFLECVQDMDHENMFWYRQDPGLGLRLIYFSYDVKMKEKGDIPEGYSVSREKKERFSLILESASTNQTSMYLCASSSAYEQYFGPGTRLTVT.

CDR3 residues: CASHPVTGATNEQFF. The DNA for the CDR3 is TGCGCCAGCCACCCCGTTACGGGTGCGACCAATGAGCAGTTCTTC. The chain combines TRBV5-1 with TRBJ2-1; D uncertain. This CDR3 has 15 amino acids. V was clipped by 7 bases and J by 6 bases, with 20 bases between them. Germline loops: CDR1 SGHRS, CDR2 YFSETQ.

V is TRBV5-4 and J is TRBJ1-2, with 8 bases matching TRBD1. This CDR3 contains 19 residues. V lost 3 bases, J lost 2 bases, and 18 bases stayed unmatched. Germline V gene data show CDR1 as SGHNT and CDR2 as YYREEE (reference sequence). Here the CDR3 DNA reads TGTGCCAGCAGCTACTGGATATCTGGGTGGGACAGGTCGAACTATGGCTACACCTTC. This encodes CASSYWISGWDRSNYGYTF.

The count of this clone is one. The CDR3 reads CASIRLGAVAEAFF. The CDR3 DNA reads TGTGCCAGCATCCGATTAGGGGCGGTTGCTGAAGCTTTCTTT. The chain is built from TRBV28 and TRBJ1-1; a weak D match, TRBD1 (5 bases). The CDR3 sequence is 14 residues long. V lost 7 bases and J lost 6, with 18 bases in between. Germline CDR1 reads MDHEN; CDR2 reads SYDVKM.

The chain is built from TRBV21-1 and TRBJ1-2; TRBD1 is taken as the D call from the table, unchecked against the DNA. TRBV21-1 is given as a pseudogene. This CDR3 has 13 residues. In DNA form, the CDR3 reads TGTGCCAGCAGCGCACAGATCTCCTATGGCTACACCTTC. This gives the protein CASSAQISYGYTF.

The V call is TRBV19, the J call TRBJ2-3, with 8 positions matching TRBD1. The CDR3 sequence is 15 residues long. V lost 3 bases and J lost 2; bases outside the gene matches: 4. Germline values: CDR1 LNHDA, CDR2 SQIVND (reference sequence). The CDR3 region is CASSITGGSTDTQYF. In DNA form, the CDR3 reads TGTGCCAGTAGTATCACAGGGGGGTCCACAGATACGCAGTATTTT.

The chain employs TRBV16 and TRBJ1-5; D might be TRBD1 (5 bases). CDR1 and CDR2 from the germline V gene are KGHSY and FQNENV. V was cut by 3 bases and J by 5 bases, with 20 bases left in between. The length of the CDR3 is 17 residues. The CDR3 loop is CASSQFQGGMYDQPQHF. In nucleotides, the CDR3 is TGTGCCAGCAGCCAGTTCCAGGGAGGCATGTATGATCAGCCCCAGCATTTT.

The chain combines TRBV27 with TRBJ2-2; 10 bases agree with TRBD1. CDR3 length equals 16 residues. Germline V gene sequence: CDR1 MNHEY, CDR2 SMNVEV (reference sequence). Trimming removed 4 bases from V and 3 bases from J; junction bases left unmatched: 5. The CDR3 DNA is TGTGCCAGCAGTTATTTTGGACAGGGGGACACCGGGGAGCTGTTTTTT. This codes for CASSYFGQGDTGELFF.

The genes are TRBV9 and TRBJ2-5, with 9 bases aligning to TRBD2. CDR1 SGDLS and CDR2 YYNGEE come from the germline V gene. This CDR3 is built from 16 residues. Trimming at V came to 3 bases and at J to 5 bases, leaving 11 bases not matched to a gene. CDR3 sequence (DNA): TGTGCCAGCAGCGGGGTAGCAGCGGGGGGTACGGAGACCCAGTACTTC. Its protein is CASSGVAAGGTETQYF.

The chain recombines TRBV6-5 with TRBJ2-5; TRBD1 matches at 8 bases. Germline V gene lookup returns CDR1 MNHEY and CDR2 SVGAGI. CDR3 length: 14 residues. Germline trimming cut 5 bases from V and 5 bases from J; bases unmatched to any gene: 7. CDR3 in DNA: TGTGCCAGCAGTAACCGACAGGGGAGGGAGACCCAGTACTTC. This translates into CASSNRQGRETQYF.

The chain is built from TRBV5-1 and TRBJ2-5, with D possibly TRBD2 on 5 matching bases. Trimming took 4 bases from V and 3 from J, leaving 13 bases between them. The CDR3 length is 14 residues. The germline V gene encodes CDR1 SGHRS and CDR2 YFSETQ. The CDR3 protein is CASSIGGLEETQYF. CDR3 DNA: TGCGCCAGCAGCATTGGCGGGCTTGAAGAGACCCAGTACTTC. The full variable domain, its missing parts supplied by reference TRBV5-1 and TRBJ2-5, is KAGVTQTPRYLIKTRGQQVTLSCSPISGHRSVSWYQQTPGQGLQFLFEYFSETQRNKGNFPGRFSGRQFSNSRSEMNVSTLELGDSALYLCASSIGGLEETQYFGPGTRLLVL.

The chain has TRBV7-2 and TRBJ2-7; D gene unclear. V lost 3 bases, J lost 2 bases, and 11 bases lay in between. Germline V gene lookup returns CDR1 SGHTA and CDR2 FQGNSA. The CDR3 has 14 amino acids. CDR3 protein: CASSFVGGTYEQYF. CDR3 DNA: TGTGCCAGCAGCTTCGTCGGCGGCACCTACGAGCAGTACTTC.